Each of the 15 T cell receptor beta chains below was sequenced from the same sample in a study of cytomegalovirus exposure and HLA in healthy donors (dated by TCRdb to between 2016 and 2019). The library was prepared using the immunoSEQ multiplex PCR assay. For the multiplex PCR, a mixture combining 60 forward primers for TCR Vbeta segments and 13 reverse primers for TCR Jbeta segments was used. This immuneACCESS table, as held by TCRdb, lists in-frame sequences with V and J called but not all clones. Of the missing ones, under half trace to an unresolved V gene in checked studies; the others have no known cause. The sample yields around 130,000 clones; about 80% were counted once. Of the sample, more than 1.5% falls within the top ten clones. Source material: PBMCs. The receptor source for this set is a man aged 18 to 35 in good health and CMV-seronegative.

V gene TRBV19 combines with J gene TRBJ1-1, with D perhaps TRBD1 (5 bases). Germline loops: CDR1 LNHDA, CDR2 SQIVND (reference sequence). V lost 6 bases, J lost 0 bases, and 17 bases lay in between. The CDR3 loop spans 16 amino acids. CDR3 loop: CASRLEPTGVNTEAFF. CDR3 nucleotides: TGTGCCAGTAGACTCGAACCCACAGGAGTGAACACTGAAGCTTTCTTT.

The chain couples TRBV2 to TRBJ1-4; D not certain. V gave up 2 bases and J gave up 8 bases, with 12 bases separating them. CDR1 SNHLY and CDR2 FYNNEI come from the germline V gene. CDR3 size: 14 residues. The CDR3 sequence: CASSEREGGEKLFF. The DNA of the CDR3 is TGTGCCAGCAGTGAACGGGAGGGAGGGGAAAAACTGTTTTTT.

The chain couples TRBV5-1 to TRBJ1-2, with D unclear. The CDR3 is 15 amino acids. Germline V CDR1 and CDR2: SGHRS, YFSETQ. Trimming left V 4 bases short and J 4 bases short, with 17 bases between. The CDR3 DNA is TGCGCCAGCAGCCCCCACGGGTCTTACGTCTATGGCTACACCTTC. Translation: CASSPHGSYVYGYTF.

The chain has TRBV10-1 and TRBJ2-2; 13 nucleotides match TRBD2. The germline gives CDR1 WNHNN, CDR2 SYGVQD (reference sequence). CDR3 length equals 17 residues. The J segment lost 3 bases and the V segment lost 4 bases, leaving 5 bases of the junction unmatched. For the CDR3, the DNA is TGCGCCAGCAGTGGTGGGACTAGCGGGATCTACACCGGGGAGCTGTTTTTT. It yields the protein CASSGGTSGIYTGELFF.

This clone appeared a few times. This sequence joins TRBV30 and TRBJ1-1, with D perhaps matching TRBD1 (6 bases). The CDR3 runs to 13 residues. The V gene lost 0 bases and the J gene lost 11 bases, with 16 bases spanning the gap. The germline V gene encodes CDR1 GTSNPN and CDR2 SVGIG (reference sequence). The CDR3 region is CAWSVLGKRGAFF. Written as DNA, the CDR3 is TGTGCCTGGAGTGTACTTGGCAAAAGGGGGGCTTTCTTT.

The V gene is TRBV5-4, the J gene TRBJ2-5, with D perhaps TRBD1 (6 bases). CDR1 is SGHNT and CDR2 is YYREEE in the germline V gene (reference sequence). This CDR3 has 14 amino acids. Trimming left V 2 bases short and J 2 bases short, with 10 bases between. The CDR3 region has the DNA TGTGCCAGCAGCTTTGCGGACAGACAAGAGACCCAGTACTTC. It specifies CASSFADRQETQYF.

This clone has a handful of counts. In DNA, the CDR3 is TGTGCCAGCAAATTACCGGGACAGACATTAAAAGAGACCCAGTACTTC. This gives the protein CASKLPGQTLKETQYF. The chain links TRBV7-2 to TRBJ2-5; TRBD1 agrees at 7 bases. V lost 7 bases to trimming and J lost 3 bases; unmatched junction nucleotides: 14. The CDR3 extends over 16 amino acids. CDR1 and CDR2 from the germline V gene are SGHTA and FQGNSA. Looking up the rest from reference TRBV7-2 and TRBJ2-5 gives the full variable domain: GAGVSQSPSNKVTEKGKDVELRCDPISGHTALYWYRQSLGQGLEFLIYFQGNSAPDKSGLPSDRFSAERTGGSVSTLTIQRTQQEDSAVYLCASKLPGQTLKETQYFGPGTRLLVL.

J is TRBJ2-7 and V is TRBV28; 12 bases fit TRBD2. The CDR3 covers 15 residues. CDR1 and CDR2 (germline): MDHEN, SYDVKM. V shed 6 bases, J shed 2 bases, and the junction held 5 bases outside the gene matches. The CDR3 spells CASRTLAGGAYEQYF. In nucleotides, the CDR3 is TGTGCCAGCAGGACCCTAGCGGGAGGGGCCTACGAGCAGTACTTC.

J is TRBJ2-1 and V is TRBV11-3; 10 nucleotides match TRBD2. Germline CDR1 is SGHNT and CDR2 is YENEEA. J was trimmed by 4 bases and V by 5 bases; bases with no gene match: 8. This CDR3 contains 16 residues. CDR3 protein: CASSPGASGSYNEQFF. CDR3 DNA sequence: TGTGCCAGCAGCCCAGGGGCTAGCGGGAGTTACAATGAGCAGTTCTTC.

CDR3 residues: CASSSPTGKYAYEQYV. In DNA, the CDR3 is TGTGCCAGCAGTTCCCCGACGGGGAAATACGCCTACGAGCAGTACGTC. V is TRBV6-6 and J is TRBJ2-7, with a tentative D call TRBD2 (5 bases). The CDR3 consists of 16 residues. Germline values: CDR1 MNHNY, CDR2 SVGAGI (reference sequence). V was cut by 4 bases and J by 2 bases, with 18 bases left in between.

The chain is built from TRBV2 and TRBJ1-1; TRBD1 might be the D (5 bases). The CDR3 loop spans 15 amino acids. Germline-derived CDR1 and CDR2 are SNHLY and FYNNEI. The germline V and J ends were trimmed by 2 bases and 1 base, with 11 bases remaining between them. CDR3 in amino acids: CASSELAGPNTEAFF. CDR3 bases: TGTGCCAGCAGTGAACTCGCAGGGCCGAACACTGAAGCTTTCTTT.

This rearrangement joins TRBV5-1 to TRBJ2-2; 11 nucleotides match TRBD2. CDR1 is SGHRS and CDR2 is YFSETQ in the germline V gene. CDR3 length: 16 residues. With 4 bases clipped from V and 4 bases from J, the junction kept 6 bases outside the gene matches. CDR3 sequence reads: CASSPLAGGGTGELFF. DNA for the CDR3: TGCGCCAGCAGCCCCCTAGCGGGAGGCGGCACCGGGGAGCTGTTTTTT.

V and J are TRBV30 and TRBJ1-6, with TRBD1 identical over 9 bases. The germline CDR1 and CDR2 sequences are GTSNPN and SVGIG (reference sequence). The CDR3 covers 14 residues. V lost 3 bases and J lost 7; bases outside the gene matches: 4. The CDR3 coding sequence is TGTGCCTGGAGCTCCGGGACAGGGAATTCACCCCTCCACTTT. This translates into CAWSSGTGNSPLHF.

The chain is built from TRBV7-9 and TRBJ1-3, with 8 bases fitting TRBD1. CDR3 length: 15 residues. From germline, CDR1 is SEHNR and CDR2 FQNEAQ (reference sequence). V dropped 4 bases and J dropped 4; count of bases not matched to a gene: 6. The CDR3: CASSSDRAGGNTIYF. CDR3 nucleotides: TGTGCCAGCAGCTCGGACAGGGCTGGAGGAAACACCATATATTTT.

The CDR3 DNA follows: TGCGCCAGCAGTGATTCGTTGGAGGAGGGGGCAATCTCTGGCTACACCTTC. It codes for CASSDSLEEGAISGYTF. The genes are TRBV10-2 and TRBJ1-2; 7 bases map to TRBD1. The CDR3 has 17 residues. Per the germline V gene, CDR1 is WSHSY and CDR2 is SAAADI. Trimming removed 3 bases from V and 7 bases from J; junction bases left unmatched: 17.